The T cell receptor (beta chain) described here comes from a study of blood T cell repertoires in COVID-19. Study information: Spain, Italy and the United States supplied samples that represented acute and convalescent COVID-19. T cells, B-cell-depleted T cells, or PBMCs supplied cDNA or gDNA.

Authors' processing steps: Counts of nucleated cells, estimated from reference gene primer amplification, were obtained. Profiled with immunoSEQ multiplex PCR; TCRdb holds only in-frame clones, not every one. That table furnishes V, J and clone size, whereas the DNA furnished D and trimming. The sample contains 9,000 to 13,000 clones, roughly nine tenths of which appear only once. V was pared by 8 bases and J by 6 bases, with 8 bases between. From germline, CDR1 is LNHDA and CDR2 SQIVND (reference sequence). This CDR3 has 11 amino acids. Sequenced: peripheral blood. The rearrangement links TRBV19 to TRBJ2-1; D uncertain. The origin of this receptor is a man aged 30-40 years with active or convalescent COVID-19. CDR3 nucleotide sequence: TGTGCCAGTCGTCGGGTCAATGAGCAGTTCTTC. This encodes CASRRVNEQFF. Full variable domain (missing parts from reference TRBV19 and TRBJ2-1): DGGITQSPKYLFRKEGQNVTLSCEQNLNHDAMYWYRQDPGQGLRLIYYSQIVNDFQKGDIAEGYSVSREKKESFPLTVTSAQKNPTAFYLCASRRVNEQFFGPGTRLTVL.